A single sample gave rise to the 30 T cell receptor beta chains below, sequenced in a study of blood T cells in healthy people across ages. A second PCR, run for roughly 7 to 11 cycles, used a sample-barcoded 5' primer plus a J-beta primer mix. Each CDR3 protein is one row after TCRdb ran MiXCR on the 5' RACE reads. Here the sample spans approximately 1.5 million distinct CDR3 sequences, about 32% being singletons. The sample consisted of blood. These receptors were collected from a woman between 25 and 40 years old in good health.

Only a few counts were recorded for this clonotype. This chain uses TRBV11-2 with TRBJ2-3; 8 bases fit TRBD2. The CDR3 extends over 15 amino acids. V lost 5 bases, J lost 5 bases, and 9 bases stayed unmatched. Per germline, CDR1 SGHAT and CDR2 FQNNGV. The CDR3 loop reads CASSILVSGKDTQYF. DNA for the CDR3: TGTGCCAGCAGCATCCTGGTTAGCGGGAAAGATACGCAGTATTTT.

This clonotype was detected a few times. The CDR3 coding sequence is TGCGCCAGCAGCTTGCAGCCCGGGGGGTCTTCCTACGAGCAGTACTTC. Residues: CASSLQPGGSSYEQYF. V and J are TRBV5-1 and TRBJ2-7; the match to TRBD2 covers 7 bases. V was clipped by 1 base and J by 1 base; unmatched bases: 8. The length of the CDR3 is 16 residues. CDR1 and CDR2 from the germline V gene are SGHRS and YFSETQ.

In its sample, this clonotype was seen a few times. The J gene is TRBJ2-1, the V gene TRBV20-1; a possible D gene is TRBD2 (5 bases). V gave up 6 bases and J gave up 3 bases, with 21 bases separating them. Germline CDR1 and CDR2: DFQATT and SNEGSKA (reference sequence). The CDR3 extends over 16 amino acids. The CDR3 spells CSAPVQGLINYNEQFF. The CDR3, as DNA: TGCAGTGCCCCAGTGCAAGGACTGATTAACTACAATGAGCAGTTCTTC.

This clonotype was observed a single time. The rearrangement joins TRBV28 to TRBJ1-2; TRBD1 aligns across 10 bases. The CDR3 runs to 17 residues. V trimming: 6 bases; J trimming: 5 bases; junction bases outside the gene matches: 15. Germline lookup yields CDR1 MDHEN and CDR2 SYDVKM. The CDR3 coding sequence is TGTGCCAGCAGCTCCGGGTCCGGGACAGGGGTAGGGTATGGCTACACCTTC. Residues: CASSSGSGTGVGYGYTF.

This clonotype was seen a handful of times. The rearrangement uses TRBV7-3 and TRBJ2-5, with TRBD1 as a possible D gene (6 bases). Trimming left V 5 bases short and J 3 bases short, with 10 bases between. CDR3 size: 13 residues. Per the germline V gene, CDR1 is SGHTA and CDR2 is FQGTGA. This CDR3 reads CASSRDKEETQYF. In DNA form, the CDR3 reads TGTGCCAGCAGCCGGGACAAAGAAGAGACCCAGTACTTC.

This chain joins TRBV7-8 and TRBJ2-1, with 8 bases lining up with TRBD1. J lost 10 bases, V lost 4 bases, and 12 bases had no gene match. This CDR3 is 15 amino acids long. CDR1 and CDR2 (germline): SGHVS, FQNEAQ. The CDR3 loop is CASSWAGGPLREQFF. CDR3 nucleotide sequence: TGTGCCAGCAGCTGGGCAGGGGGCCCACTCCGGGAGCAGTTCTTC.

In its sample, this clonotype was seen once. CDR3: CASSVGSANTGELFF. CDR3 DNA sequence: TGTGCCAGCAGCGTAGGGTCAGCGAACACCGGGGAGCTGTTTTTT. The chain links TRBV9 to TRBJ2-2; D is ambiguous. The length of the CDR3 is 15 residues. Germline V gene data show CDR1 as SGDLS and CDR2 as YYNGEE. The V end lost 0 bases, the J end lost 0 bases, and 6 bases lay between the germline ends.

This clonotype has only a few counts. The V and J genes are TRBV28 and TRBJ2-7; D not resolved. CDR1 and CDR2 from the germline V gene are MDHEN and SYDVKM. The V end was cut by 8 bases, the J end by 2 bases, with 19 bases between. This CDR3 has 15 amino acids. The CDR3 loop reads CASARPSRPPYEQYF. CDR3 coding DNA: TGTGCCAGCGCGCGTCCCTCCCGGCCCCCCTACGAGCAGTACTTC.

Only a few counts were recorded for this clonotype. The chain links TRBV20-1 to TRBJ1-5; D gene ambiguous. Germline lookup yields CDR1 DFQATT and CDR2 SNEGSKA (reference sequence). The CDR3 contains 11 residues. Trimming took off 5 bases at V and 8 bases at J, with 10 bases between the two ends. CDR3 sequence (DNA): TGCAGTGCTCTCCGCACCGAGCCCCAGCATTTT. This encodes CSALRTEPQHF.

This clonotype has more than one count but fewer than ten. The junction shows a germline mismatch at one end, possibly a read error. The gene calls are TRBV27 and TRBJ1-2; no reliable D call. The CDR3 runs 17 residues. Germline V gene sequence: CDR1 MNHEY, CDR2 SMNVEV (reference sequence). The CDR3, as DNA: TGTGCCAGCAGTTTAGGGCCCCCACCTTTAACTAACTATGGTTACACCTTC. Its protein is CASSLGPPPLTNYGYTF.

In its sample, this clonotype was seen once. V gene TRBV5-1 combines with J gene TRBJ1-4; possibly TRBD1 for D (6 bases). CDR1 and CDR2 (germline): SGHRS, YFSETQ. The CDR3 loop spans 15 amino acids. V lost 4 bases and J lost 5, with 15 bases in between. The CDR3 DNA reads TGCGCCAGCAGCCCGGGGGGGCAGCCAAATGAAAAACTGTTTTTT. Its translation: CASSPGGQPNEKLFF.

The chain couples TRBV5-1 to TRBJ2-7; 8 bases fit TRBD1. J gave up 2 bases and V 5 bases, and 12 bases lay outside the gene matches. The CDR3 runs 16 residues. From germline, CDR1 is SGHRS and CDR2 YFSETQ. The CDR3 spells CASRPYAQGAPYEQYF. CDR3 in DNA: TGCGCCAGCAGACCCTATGCGCAGGGGGCCCCCTACGAGCAGTACTTC.

The genes are TRBV5-5 and TRBJ1-1, with D possibly being TRBD1 (5 bases). V was pared by 1 base and J by 1 base, with 11 bases between. CDR1 SGHKS and CDR2 YYEKEE come from the germline V gene (reference sequence). The CDR3 sequence is 15 residues long. CDR3 protein: CASSLRGAGNTEAFF. The CDR3 bases are TGTGCCAGCAGCTTGAGGGGTGCCGGGAACACTGAAGCTTTCTTT.

This clonotype was counted once. The chain has TRBV29-1 and TRBJ2-1; no firm D call. From germline, CDR1 is SQVTM and CDR2 ANQGSEA. The CDR3 contains 12 residues. The CDR3: CSADTSVHEQFF. The CDR3 DNA sequence: TGCAGTGCTGATACAAGCGTTCATGAGCAGTTCTTC.

As to this clonotype: The junction does not match germline at one end; this may be a read error. V usage is TRBV3-1 and J usage is TRBJ2-1; TRBD2 matches at 8 bases. The CDR3 totals 14 residues. CDR1 LGHDT and CDR2 YNNKEL come from the germline V gene (reference sequence). The CDR3 coding sequence is TGTGCCAGCACGGCGGGGGGAGCCCTCAATGGGCAGTTCTTC. Amino acid sequence: CASTAGGALNGQFF.

The chain is built from TRBV9 and TRBJ2-3; D perhaps matches TRBD2 (5 bases). The germline V gene encodes CDR1 SGDLS and CDR2 YYNGEE. This CDR3 has 15 residues. Trimming pared 4 bases from V and 0 bases from J, leaving 12 bases between. Here the CDR3 DNA reads TGTGCCAGCAGCCCGAGTCGGACTAGCACAGATACGCAGTATTTT. Its protein is CASSPSRTSTDTQYF.

The chain joins TRBV20-1 to TRBJ1-2; TRBD1 matches 9 bases. V was clipped by 3 bases and J by 4 bases; unmatched bases: 6. Germline V CDR1 and CDR2: DFQATT, SNEGSKA (reference sequence). This CDR3 is built from 14 residues. CDR3 loop: CSASPGQGSYGYTF. For the CDR3, the DNA is TGCAGTGCTAGCCCCGGACAGGGGAGCTATGGCTACACCTTC.

This clonotype was recorded a few times. J is TRBJ2-1 and V is TRBV6-2 or TRBV6-3, with 9 nucleotides matching TRBD2. V gave up 4 bases and J gave up 4 bases; unmatched junction bases: 14. The CDR3 contains 18 residues. Germline-derived CDR1 and CDR2 are MNHEY and SVGEGT. CDR3 residues: CASSSLLGGRAQYNEQFF. DNA for the CDR3: TGTGCCAGCAGTTCCCTCTTGGGCGGGAGGGCACAGTACAATGAGCAGTTCTTC.

Many counts were recorded for this clonotype. This rearrangement joins TRBV4-1 to TRBJ2-5; TRBD1 aligns across 8 bases. V gave up 8 bases and J gave up 5 bases; unmatched junction bases: 4. This CDR3 has 12 residues. In germline, CDR1 is MGHRA, CDR2 YSYEKL. The CDR3 DNA reads TGCGCCAGCCAGGGGGCGGGGGAGACCCAGTACTTC. Protein: CASQGAGETQYF.

This clonotype occurred a few times. CDR3 DNA: TGTGCCAGCAGTACGCCCGGGACTAGCGGGGGGGCCCGTCGGTACTTC. Translation: CASSTPGTSGGARRYF. The gene calls are TRBV12-3 or TRBV12-4 and TRBJ2-5, with TRBD2 identical over 16 bases. V dropped 5 bases and J dropped 13; count of bases not matched to a gene: 13. The CDR3 has 16 amino acids.

This chain uses TRBV20-1 with TRBJ2-1; 11 positions agree with TRBD1. This CDR3 comprises 16 residues. Germline-derived CDR1 and CDR2 are DFQATT and SNEGSKA (reference sequence). The J segment lost 6 bases and the V segment lost 0 bases, leaving 7 bases of the junction unmatched. This chain's CDR3 is CSARDPPGTGGNEQFF. Written as DNA, the CDR3 is TGCAGTGCTAGAGATCCCCCCGGGACAGGGGGCAATGAGCAGTTCTTC.

This clonotype was seen a few times. This chain links TRBV20-1 with TRBJ2-7, with 7 bases identical to TRBD2. The germline V gene encodes CDR1 DFQATT and CDR2 SNEGSKA (reference sequence). V lost 0 bases and J lost 3; bases outside the gene matches: 8. The CDR3 extends over 15 amino acids. CDR3 in DNA: TGCAGTGCTAGAGAATGGGCTAGCGGAAACTACGAGCAGTACTTC. As protein: CSAREWASGNYEQYF.

This clonotype came up many times. The gene calls are TRBV10-1 and TRBJ2-7; D remains ambiguous. Germline CDR1 WNHNN, CDR2 SYGVQD (reference sequence). Trimming took off 7 bases at V and 6 bases at J, with 4 bases between the two ends. The CDR3 is 9 residues long. The CDR3 coding sequence is TGCGCCAGCATGGGCGAGCAGTACTTC. It specifies CASMGEQYF.

This clonotype came up a few times. The V gene is TRBV5-1, the J gene TRBJ2-1, with 9 positions matching TRBD1. Looked up from germline, CDR1 is SGHRS and CDR2 is YFSETQ. The CDR3 extends over 13 amino acids. The V segment lost 7 bases and the J segment 4 bases; nucleotides outside the gene matches: 3. The CDR3 region has the DNA TGCGCCAGCGCACAGGGGGCTTACAATGAGCAGTTCTTC. Translating it yields CASAQGAYNEQFF.

This clonotype was seen more than once but under ten times. A clone one base away is much larger, so this may be a read error. V gene TRBV4-2 combines with J gene TRBJ2-5; possible D gene TRBD2, 6 bases. This CDR3 spans 16 amino acids. The germline V gene encodes CDR1 LGHNA and CDR2 YNFKEQ. V was cut by 1 base and J by 5 bases, with 17 bases left in between. CDR3 loop: CASSQVSNGSKETQYF. DNA of the CDR3: TGTGCCAGCAGCCAAGTCTCAAACGGGAGCAAGGAGACCCAGTACTTC.

About this clonotype itself: A read error may explain this, as a much larger clone is one base away. The chain joins TRBV10-3 to TRBJ2-1, with 9 positions matching TRBD2. After removal of 6 bases from V and 8 bases from J, the junction contained 11 bases not matched to a gene. Germline-derived CDR1 and CDR2 are ENHRY and SYGVKD. The CDR3 extends over 15 amino acids. This CDR3 reads CAISRGLAILDEQFF. The CDR3, as DNA: TGTGCCATCAGCCGGGGACTAGCCATTCTCGATGAGCAGTTCTTC.

Only a few counts were recorded for this clonotype. The chain links TRBV4-1 to TRBJ2-7; the D is unclear. The CDR3 totals 16 residues. Germline V CDR1 and CDR2: MGHRA, YSYEKL. Trimming took 2 bases from V and 2 from J, leaving 16 bases between them. The CDR3: CASSQSPGLQPYEQYF. Here the CDR3 DNA reads TGCGCCAGCAGCCAATCCCCCGGGTTACAACCCTACGAGCAGTACTTC.

In DNA form, the CDR3 reads TGTGCCAGCTCGTCGACAGGGGTTGACGAGCAGTACTTC. Translating it yields CASSSTGVDEQYF. V usage is TRBV28 and J usage is TRBJ2-7; TRBD1 matches at 8 bases. CDR1 and CDR2 from the germline V gene are MDHEN and SYDVKM. This CDR3 comprises 13 residues. The V gene end was trimmed by 8 bases and the J gene end by 5 bases; junction bases not matched to a gene: 8.

The sample holds one count of this clonotype. This chain links TRBV27 with TRBJ1-3, with D tentatively TRBD1 (6 bases). The V end was cut by 0 bases, the J end by 2 bases, with 11 bases between. This CDR3 spans 16 amino acids. Germline CDR1 is MNHEY and CDR2 is SMNVEV (reference sequence). In nucleotides, the CDR3 is TGTGCCAGCAGTTTATCCGCAGGGGAGACTGGAAACACCATATATTTT. Its translation is CASSLSAGETGNTIYF.

The rearrangement uses TRBV28 and TRBJ2-1; D gene uncertain. The germline V and J ends were trimmed by 8 bases and 9 bases, with 5 bases remaining between them. Germline assignment: CDR1 MDHEN and CDR2 SYDVKM. This CDR3 region has 9 residues. In nucleotides, the CDR3 is TGTGCCAGCGGTCGTGAGCAGTTCTTC. Translation: CASGREQFF.